The entry below describes one TCR beta chain. V gave up 4 bases and J gave up 1 base; unmatched junction bases: 3. The CDR3 runs to 15 residues. Libraries were prepared by immunoSEQ multiplex PCR; TCRdb keeps only in-frame clonotypes and omits some of them. This table holds 55,000 to 70,000 clones, 90% to 95% found once. This sample is drawn from a study of T cell changes during pregnancy in multiple sclerosis. Sequencing was performed on peripheral blood, taken after pregnancy. The rearrangement uses TRBV5-3 and TRBJ2-2, with TRBD1 matching 8 bases. TRBV5-3 is annotated as an ORF whose role is uncertain. This receptor was identified in a female donor with multiple sclerosis, enrolled in a pregnancy study. The CDR3 loop is CARSPDRVNTGELFF. CDR3 nucleotides: TGTGCCAGAAGCCCGGACAGGGTGAACACCGGGGAGCTGTTTTTT.